This TCR beta chain was sequenced for a study of blood T cell repertoires in COVID-19. Per the study methods: The authors estimated nucleated cell counts from reference gene primer amplification. Some clones are missing from TCRdb's copy, which holds only in-frame ones; the method was immunoSEQ multiplex PCR. Clonal size and the V and J genes are those of that table, whereas D and trimming came from the DNA. Of 130,000 or so clones listed, 86% are singletons. CDR1 KGHSH and CDR2 LQKENI come from the germline V gene. Between the trimmed V and J ends, which lost 1 base and 1 base, there was a span of 7 bases. The CDR3 sequence is 14 residues long.

This chain uses TRBV18 with TRBJ2-5, with no clear D. Source material: peripheral blood. The receptor was derived from a woman in her seventies with COVID-19, enrolled during active disease. The DNA for the CDR3 is TGTGCCAGCTCACCACGGGCGAGCCAAGAGACCCAGTACTTC. Residues: CASSPRASQETQYF.